This TCR beta chain comes out of a study of shared clonotypes between healthy human individuals. TCRdb's table, derived via immunoSEQ multiplex PCR, lists solely in-frame clones and lacks some. The table shows fewer than 800,000 clones, with 92% occurring only once. The CDR3 has 13 amino acids. The germline gives CDR1 SGHNT, CDR2 YENEEA. Between the trimmed V and J ends, which lost 5 bases and 2 bases, there was a span of 8 bases. Naive CD8 cells lacked CD45RO and underwent positive selection for CCR7, leaving out terminally differentiated effector memory CD45RA+ cells. Input material: naive CD8+ T cells sorted from blood. The chain links TRBV11-3 to TRBJ2-3, with D uncertain. The sequence was collected from a man between 25 and 39 years old in good health. As DNA, the CDR3 is TGTGCCAGCAGCCATATCGACACAGATACGCAGTATTTT. Its protein is CASSHIDTDTQYF.